The 32 T cell receptor beta chains presented below share a single source sample, sequenced in a study of identical twins (dated by TCRdb to the mid-2010s). The library came from 5' RACE. Sequencer: Illumina HiSeq 2000. TCRdb took the public reads, trimmed them with fastp at Q25, ran MiXCR for clone calling and kept in-frame beta chains. Rows with one shared CDR3 protein collapse into an entry with the most common genes and DNA. The sample table records some 900,000 distinct CDR3 sequences; 9% to 15% of these occur just once. The ten largest account for around 1.6% of the sample. These same data were also listed under a study on yellow fever vaccine responses in identical twins.

Source material: PBMCs. The receptors come from a woman between 18 and 29 years old in good health.

The chain combines TRBV12-3 or TRBV12-4 with TRBJ2-2; unclear D gene. With 6 bases removed from V and 7 bases from J, the gap between germline ends came to 18 bases. The CDR3 sequence is 15 residues long. CDR3 nucleotides: TGTGCCAGCAGGTCCCTTCGTGCAGCCGGCGGGGAGCTGTTTTTT. Its translation is CASRSLRAAGGELFF.

This clonotype was seen at least ten times. This chain uses TRBV4-1 with TRBJ1-4; D uncertain. Trimming took 1 base from V and 4 from J, leaving 13 bases between them. The CDR3 is made up of 16 amino acids. Per germline, CDR1 MGHRA and CDR2 YSYEKL. The CDR3 loop reads CASSQGTLGSNEKLFF. The CDR3 DNA follows: TGCGCCAGCAGCCAAGGGACTCTTGGGAGTAATGAAAAACTGTTTTTT.

This clonotype showed up just a few times. This chain connects TRBV20-1 to TRBJ2-5, with D possibly matching TRBD2 (5 bases). Germline V gene sequence: CDR1 DFQATT, CDR2 SNEGSKA (reference sequence). The CDR3 length is 10 residues. V lost 6 bases and J 6 bases, leaving 8 bases between the germline ends. The CDR3 sequence is CSAPGKTQYF. The CDR3 DNA follows: TGCAGTGCCCCGGGAAAGACCCAGTACTTC.

This clonotype was recorded at least ten times. The rearrangement uses TRBV12-3 or TRBV12-4 and TRBJ2-2; 8 nucleotides align to TRBD2. This CDR3 has 14 residues. V shed 3 bases, J shed 5 bases, and the junction held 2 bases outside the gene matches. The DNA for the CDR3 is TGTGCCAGCAGTTTTAGCGGGGCAACCGGGGAGCTGTTTTTT. Protein product: CASSFSGATGELFF.

CDR3 in DNA: TGTGCCAGCAGTTACTCCGGACTAGAAAGCAATGAGCAGTTCTTC. This translates into CASSYSGLESNEQFF. This rearrangement joins TRBV6-5 to TRBJ2-1, with 7 bases lining up with TRBD2. Trimming cost V 0 bases and J 6 bases; bases outside gene matches: 5. There are 15 residues in the CDR3. From germline, CDR1 is MNHEY and CDR2 SVGAGI.

This clonotype was found a few times. V and J are TRBV7-6 and TRBJ2-5, with TRBD2 matching 7 bases. There are 15 residues in the CDR3. The ends lost 1 base at V and 2 bases at J; junction bases unmatched: 4. CDR1 is SGHVS, CDR2 FNYEAQ, per germline. Here the CDR3 reads CASSLDSGLQETQYF. CDR3 nucleotides: TGTGCCAGCAGCTTAGATAGCGGGTTACAAGAGACCCAGTACTTC.

V and J are TRBV10-3 and TRBJ2-2; 8 bases are a match to TRBD1. The V gene end was trimmed by 9 bases and the J gene end by 3 bases; junction bases not matched to a gene: 3. CDR1 is ENHRY, CDR2 SYGVKD, per germline. The CDR3 has 13 amino acids. DNA for the CDR3: TGTGCCATTTCGACAGGGGACACCGGGGAGCTGTTTTTT. Encoded protein: CAISTGDTGELFF.

This clonotype has just a few counts. The V call is TRBV27, the J call TRBJ2-7; no clear D gene. Germline CDR1 and CDR2: MNHEY and SMNVEV (reference sequence). V lost 5 bases and J lost 2, with 16 bases in between. This CDR3 comprises 15 residues. CDR3 in DNA: TGTGCCAGCAGTCCCATCGAGACTGTTCCCTACGAGCAGTACTTC. Translating gives CASSPIETVPYEQYF.

This clonotype was seen a handful of times. In DNA form, the CDR3 reads TGCAGTGCTGGGCCGGGGAAAGAAACCTCCTACAATGAGCAGTTCTTC. This translates into CSAGPGKETSYNEQFF. V is TRBV20-1 and J is TRBJ2-1, with a tentative D call TRBD2 (5 bases). This CDR3 is built from 16 residues. V lost 5 bases, J lost 0 bases, and 17 bases lay in between. The germline V gene has CDR1 DFQATT and CDR2 SNEGSKA (reference sequence).

This clonotype was recorded at least ten times. The chain is built from TRBV6-1 and TRBJ2-2, with TRBD1 matching 8 bases. The CDR3 length is 14 residues. Germline assignment: CDR1 MNHNS and CDR2 SASEGT. J lost 2 bases, V lost 7 bases, and 3 bases had no gene match. The CDR3 bases are TGTGCCAGCATAGGACAGGGTAACACCGGGGAGCTGTTTTTT. This sequence encodes CASIGQGNTGELFF.

This clonotype came up many times. The chain recombines TRBV3-1 with TRBJ1-2; D perhaps matches TRBD1 (5 bases). Germline V lookup: CDR1 LGHDT, CDR2 YNNKEL (reference sequence). The length of the CDR3 is 13 residues. V dropped 4 bases and J dropped 8 bases, with 14 bases sitting between them. Written as DNA, the CDR3 is TGTGCCAGCAGCCCCCAGGACAACTGGGGCTACACCTTC. Protein product: CASSPQDNWGYTF.

This clonotype has a count of ten or more. The V and J genes are TRBV25-1 and TRBJ2-2, with D possibly being TRBD1 (6 bases). V was pared by 2 bases and J by 0 bases, with 13 bases between. Germline CDR1 reads MGHDK; CDR2 reads SYGVNS. CDR3 size: 17 residues. The CDR3 is CASSEIGDTPNTGELFF. Here the CDR3 DNA reads TGTGCCAGCAGTGAAATCGGGGACACTCCGAACACCGGGGAGCTGTTTTTT.

This clonotype came up a few times. The genes are TRBV29-1 and TRBJ2-7; tentative D call: TRBD1 (6 bases). Trimming shortened V by 5 bases and J by 0 bases, and 23 bases separated the two germline ends. The CDR3 totals 17 residues. Germline V gene sequence: CDR1 SQVTM, CDR2 ANQGSEA. The CDR3 sequence is CSVISARQGHLSYEQYF. In DNA, the CDR3 is TGCAGCGTTATATCCGCGCGCCAGGGACATCTCTCCTACGAGCAGTACTTC.

J is TRBJ2-1 and V is TRBV7-3; 10 nucleotides agree with TRBD2. The CDR3 runs 17 residues. CDR1 and CDR2 from the germline V gene are SGHTA and FQGTGA. Unmatched junction bases numbered 12, after V lost 4 bases and J lost 6 bases. The CDR3 DNA sequence: TGTGCCAGCAGCTCTTCCCGGACTAGCGGAGGAGGCAATGAGCAGTTCTTC. As protein: CASSSSRTSGGGNEQFF.

There are many counts of this clonotype. The V gene is TRBV7-9, the J gene TRBJ1-4; 8 nucleotides agree with TRBD1. The germline gives CDR1 SEHNR, CDR2 FQNEAQ (reference sequence). J was trimmed by 8 bases and V by 0 bases; bases with no gene match: 2. CDR3 size: 14 residues. The CDR3 coding sequence is TGTGCCAGCAGCTTAGCCGGGACAGGCGAAAAACTGTTTTTT. Its translation: CASSLAGTGEKLFF. The full variable domain, completed using reference TRBV7-9 and TRBJ1-4, is DTGVSQNPRHKITKRGQNVTFRCDPISEHNRLYWYRQTLGQGPEFLTYFQNEAQLEKSRLLSDRFSAERPKGSFSTLEIQRTEQGDSAMYLCASSLAGTGEKLFFGSGTQLSVL.

This clonotype was detected a few times. V is TRBV12-3 or TRBV12-4 and J is TRBJ2-5; 10 positions match TRBD2. The V gene end was trimmed by 7 bases and the J gene end by 7 bases; junction bases not matched to a gene: 9. The CDR3 is made up of 14 amino acids. The chain's CDR3 is CASTQLAGRATQYF. CDR3 DNA: TGTGCCAGCACGCAACTAGCGGGGCGGGCGACCCAGTACTTC.

This chain joins TRBV2 and TRBJ2-2; no definite D call. The CDR3 loop spans 11 amino acids. The germline CDR1 and CDR2 sequences are SNHLY and FYNNEI. Trimming removed 2 bases from V and 8 bases from J, with 3 bases in between. CDR3 sequence reads: CASSEWGELFF. The CDR3 bases are TGTGCCAGCAGTGAATGGGGGGAGCTGTTTTTT.

This clonotype was recorded at least ten times. This rearrangement joins TRBV24-1 to TRBJ2-7; a possible D gene is TRBD2 (6 bases). V gave up 2 bases and J gave up 2 bases, with 18 bases separating them. CDR3 length: 17 amino acids. CDR1 KGHDR and CDR2 SFDVKD come from the germline V gene. DNA of the CDR3: TGTGCCACCAGTGATTACAGATGGGACTTGCGCACCTACGAGCAGTACTTC. Encoded protein: CATSDYRWDLRTYEQYF.

The V call is TRBV7-9, the J call TRBJ2-5; TRBD1 is a possible D gene (6 bases). The V end was cut by 5 bases, the J end by 7 bases, with 17 bases between. CDR1 SEHNR and CDR2 FQNEAQ come from the germline V gene (reference sequence). The CDR3 spans 14 residues. CDR3 sequence: CASSPGTTERTQYF. The CDR3 DNA reads as TGTGCCAGCAGCCCAGGGACAACGGAACGGACCCAGTACTTC.

This clonotype came up a few times. This chain uses TRBV20-1 with TRBJ1-4; maybe TRBD1 (5 bases). Germline CDR1 DFQATT, CDR2 SNEGSKA (reference sequence). The CDR3 has 14 residues. The V end was cut by 6 bases, the J end by 6 bases, with 17 bases between. In DNA, the CDR3 is TGCAGTGCCAGCCCCGGGACTCTGCATGAAAAACTGTTTTTT. Amino acid sequence: CSASPGTLHEKLFF.

This clonotype was detected a few times. J is TRBJ2-1 and V is TRBV12-3 or TRBV12-4, with TRBD2 matching 7 bases. Trimming at V came to 7 bases and at J to 5 bases, leaving 11 bases not matched to a gene. The CDR3 is 15 amino acids. CDR3 loop: CASTNASGANNEQFF. DNA of the CDR3: TGTGCCAGCACCAACGCTAGCGGAGCTAACAATGAGCAGTTCTTC.

This sequence joins TRBV20-1 and TRBJ2-5, with TRBD2 identical over 7 bases. Germline assignment: CDR1 DFQATT and CDR2 SNEGSKA (reference sequence). The V segment lost 6 bases and the J segment 7 bases; nucleotides outside the gene matches: 8. The CDR3 totals 12 residues. CDR3 coding DNA: TGCAGTGCCCGCGGGGGATTTGGGACCCAGTACTTC. This translates into CSARGGFGTQYF.

In its sample, this clonotype was seen many times. The V and J genes are TRBV5-1 and TRBJ2-2, with D perhaps given as TRBD1 or TRBD2 (5 bases each). The CDR3 runs 15 residues. Trimming pared 0 bases from V and 0 bases from J, leaving 6 bases between. CDR1 and CDR2 (germline): SGHRS, YFSETQ. The CDR3 DNA follows: TGCGCCAGCAGCTTGGCGGGACCGAACACCGGGGAGCTGTTTTTT. As protein: CASSLAGPNTGELFF. Looking up the rest from reference TRBV5-1 and TRBJ2-2 gives the full variable domain: KAGVTQTPRYLIKTRGQQVTLSCSPISGHRSVSWYQQTPGQGLQFLFEYFSETQRNKGNFPGRFSGRQFSNSRSEMNVSTLELGDSALYLCASSLAGPNTGELFFGEGSRLTVL.

This clonotype was observed at least ten times. V usage is TRBV28 and J usage is TRBJ2-3; D is perhaps TRBD2 (5 bases). Germline CDR1 MDHEN, CDR2 SYDVKM. V was trimmed by 5 bases and J by 7 bases, leaving 13 bases between them. The CDR3 is made up of 13 amino acids. The CDR3 loop reads CASSEGGLYTQYF. The CDR3 DNA is TGTGCCAGCAGTGAAGGAGGACTGTATACGCAGTATTTT.

This clonotype was observed many times. The CDR3 is CASSRKGGTGHNEQFF. The CDR3 nucleotides are TGTGCCAGCAGCAGAAAAGGGGGGACAGGGCACAATGAGCAGTTCTTC. V and J are TRBV3-1 and TRBJ2-1; 9 bases agree with TRBD1. The CDR3 length is 16 residues. The germline V gene has CDR1 LGHDT and CDR2 YNNKEL (reference sequence). V lost 5 bases, J lost 5 bases, and 10 bases stayed unmatched.

This clonotype was picked up a small number of times. This chain connects TRBV6-2 or TRBV6-3 to TRBJ2-7, with 9 bases identical to TRBD1. Looked up from germline, CDR1 is MNHEY and CDR2 is SVGEGT. The ends lost 2 bases at V and 3 bases at J; junction bases unmatched: 14. This CDR3 is 18 amino acids long. The chain's CDR3 is CASSYARTGDSLLYEQYF. As DNA, the CDR3 is TGTGCCAGCAGTTACGCTCGGACAGGGGATTCCTTACTCTACGAGCAGTACTTC.

This clonotype was counted between two and nine times. This chain uses TRBV6-2 or TRBV6-3 with TRBJ1-1, with a tentative D call TRBD1 (6 bases). The V end was cut by 2 bases, the J end by 6 bases, with 28 bases between. Germline V lookup: CDR1 MNHEY, CDR2 SVGEGT. The CDR3 covers 19 residues. The CDR3 nucleotides are TGTGCCAGCAGTTACACCCTCGGCGGGGGCCCCGCAAGGTTGGCTGAAGCTTTCTTT. Translation: CASSYTLGGGPARLAEAFF.

This clonotype was seen only a few times. V and J are TRBV5-1 and TRBJ2-4; TRBD2 matches 13 bases. The V segment lost 4 bases and the J segment 0 bases; nucleotides outside the gene matches: 10. In germline, CDR1 is SGHRS, CDR2 YFSETQ. The CDR3 is made up of 19 amino acids. CDR3 in DNA: TGCGCCAGCAGCCTGACGACTAGCGGGAGGACCCTAGCCAAAAACATTCAGTACTTC. Translating it yields CASSLTTSGRTLAKNIQYF.

CDR3 in amino acids: CASSQGRRGPSSGELFF. The CDR3 nucleotides read TGTGCCAGCAGCCAAGGCAGGCGGGGGCCCTCCTCCGGGGAGCTGTTTTTT. The chain uses TRBV3-1 and TRBJ2-2, with D perhaps matching TRBD2 (7 bases). The germline V and J ends were trimmed by 1 base and 6 bases, with 18 bases remaining between them. The CDR3 covers 17 residues. Germline CDR1 reads LGHDT; CDR2 reads YNNKEL (reference sequence).

The rearrangement joins TRBV9 to TRBJ2-3, with D perhaps being TRBD1 or TRBD2 (6 bases each). Per the germline V gene, CDR1 is SGDLS and CDR2 is YYNGEE. The CDR3 runs 19 residues. V was clipped by 0 bases and J by 5 bases, with 25 bases between them. CDR3 loop: CASSVGPLGGPKGQDTQYF. As DNA, the CDR3 is TGTGCCAGCAGCGTAGGCCCCCTAGGGGGGCCGAAGGGTCAAGATACGCAGTATTTT. The whole variable domain, remainder taken from reference TRBV9 and TRBJ2-3, is DSGVTQTPKHLITATGQRVTLRCSPRSGDLSVYWYQQSLDQGLQFLIQYYNGEERAKGNILERFSAQQFPDLHSELNLSSLELGDSALYFCASSVGPLGGPKGQDTQYFGPGTRLTVL.

This clonotype was seen more than once but under ten times. The V gene is TRBV6-1, the J gene TRBJ2-1, with 12 bases aligning to TRBD2. Germline loops: CDR1 MNHNS, CDR2 SASEGT. The CDR3 extends over 13 amino acids. Trimming at V came to 8 bases and at J to 9 bases, leaving 5 bases not matched to a gene. CDR3 residues: CASGTSGLGEQFF. CDR3 sequence (DNA): TGTGCCAGCGGGACTAGCGGGCTTGGTGAGCAGTTCTTC.

Comment on this clonotype: In this CDR3 the conserved last residue, phenylalanine or tryptophan, is missing, so a read error is likely. The rearrangement links TRBV11-3 to TRBJ2-7; TRBD2 aligns across 8 bases. The CDR3 has 17 amino acids. CDR1 and CDR2 (germline): SGHNT, YENEEA. The ends lost 1 base at V and 4 bases at J; junction bases unmatched: 12. CDR3 DNA sequence: TGTGCCAGCAGCTTAGGTAAAACCGGGACTAGAGTTTACGAGCAGTACTCC. It encodes CASSLGKTGTRVYEQYS.